Listed here is a single T cell receptor beta chain. The antigen remains undetermined. The junction differs from germline at one of its ends, possibly a read error. CDR1 is MNHNS and CDR2 is SASEGT in the germline V gene. The CDR3 has 14 amino acids. This record belongs to a study of tumor and adjacent non-tumor tissue in lung cancer. Regarding the study as a whole: Higher tumor TCR diversity was associated with shorter survival.

No cell sorting was done before RNA was extracted from the tissue. A modified ARM-PCR protocol with three rounds of nested PCR amplified TCRbeta. In TCRdb, the multiplex PCR reads were re-called with MiXCR into one record per CDR3 protein. This sample carries approximately 75,000 distinct CDR3 sequences, over 70% of them seen once, and the ten largest clones take 9.5% to 15%. The J gene is TRBJ2-1, the V gene TRBV6-1; D uncertain. Sequencing was done on a sample of lung tumor tissue. The sequence was collected from a woman in her 50s with non-small cell lung cancer. The CDR3 coding sequence is TGTGTCAGCACCCAAGCGAGTAGGTTAAATGAGCAGTTCTTC. Protein product: CVSTQASRLNEQFF.